This T cell receptor beta chain was documented in a study of regulatory T cells in long-lasting Graves disease. Turning to the study itself: Those Graves' patients who were newly diagnosed had been on antithyroid drugs under 3 months.

There are 14 residues in the CDR3. Per the germline V gene, CDR1 is SGDLS and CDR2 is YYNGEE. With V trimmed by 4 bases and J by 8 bases, 7 bases remained unmatched. Time point described: newly diagnosed GD, antithyroid drugs for less than 3 months. PBMC-extracted RNA yielded the TCR library. To make TCR beta libraries, researchers used iRepertoire HTBI primers and Arm-PCR of CDR3 regions. From the multiplex PCR reads, TCRdb called clonotypes with MiXCR, one entry per CDR3 protein. The sample includes approximately 480,000 distinct CDR3 sequences, 15% to 20% of them seen just once. The sample was also reused in another study, on T cells in Graves' hyperthyroidism and ophthalmopathy. That report adds: No ophthalmopathy progression within 18 months constituted stable Graves' hyperthyroidism. Most thyroid clonotypes that were expanded above 0.001 also turned up in blood.

The sequence came from a man aged 35 to 55 with Graves disease. Sequences were derived from peripheral blood mononuclear cells (PBMCs), sampled at new diagnosis, from a patient treated with antithyroid drugs. The chain is built from TRBV9 and TRBJ2-1; TRBD2 agrees at 9 bases. The chain's CDR3 is CASSPLAGGDEQFF. The CDR3 DNA follows: TGTGCCAGCAGCCCCCTGGCGGGAGGGGATGAGCAGTTCTTC.